The 5 T cell receptor beta chains in this list originate from one sample, sequenced in a study. Here immunoSEQ multiplex PCR was the method, and the copy in TCRdb shows in-frame clones only, minus some. The profile shows around 50,000 clones, about 92% of them singletons. Input material: PBMCs. The receptors originated from a man in his forties with rheumatoid arthritis.

The J gene is TRBJ1-4, the V gene TRBV11-2; D not resolved. This CDR3 has 17 residues. V gave up 5 bases and J gave up 8 bases, with 24 bases separating them. The germline CDR1 and CDR2 sequences are SGHAT and FQNNGV. The CDR3: CASSLVGGGVPREKLFF. CDR3 DNA sequence: TGTGCCAGCAGCCTAGTAGGCGGAGGAGTCCCAAGGGAAAAACTGTTTTTT.

The CDR3 reads CASSRLTDNSYEQYF. In DNA form, the CDR3 reads TGCGCCAGCAGCCGGCTAACGGACAACTCCTACGAGCAGTACTTC. The chain combines TRBV5-1 with TRBJ2-7; D perhaps matches TRBD1 (5 bases). V was trimmed by 4 bases and J by 0 bases, leaving 14 bases between them. The CDR3 consists of 15 residues. Germline-derived CDR1 and CDR2 are SGHRS and YFSETQ.

The chain uses TRBV10-3 and TRBJ2-1; weak D call: TRBD2 (7 bases). V lost 2 bases and J 1 base, leaving 21 bases between the germline ends. The CDR3 is 19 amino acids. Germline-derived CDR1 and CDR2 are ENHRY and SYGVKD. The CDR3 here is CAISEGGATPGDSYNEQFF. In DNA, the CDR3 is TGTGCCATCAGTGAGGGGGGGGCTACCCCGGGGGATTCCTACAATGAGCAGTTCTTC.

This chain connects TRBV9 to TRBJ1-2; perhaps TRBD1 as D (5 bases). V was shortened by 3 bases and J by 7 bases, with 19 bases between the two germline ends. CDR1 is SGDLS and CDR2 is YYNGEE in the germline V gene. CDR3 size: 15 residues. The CDR3 DNA reads as TGTGCCAGCAGCGCCCCGGCAGGGCAAGGTCGTGGCTACACCTTC. It encodes CASSAPAGQGRGYTF.

This clone appeared once. The genes are TRBV9 and TRBJ2-2; D is unclear. Looked up from germline, CDR1 is SGDLS and CDR2 is YYNGEE. V lost 4 bases, J lost 4 bases, and 14 bases lay in between. This CDR3 has 15 amino acids. The CDR3 coding sequence is TGTGCCAGCAGCTTAACCTCATTGCTCACCGGGGAGCTGTTTTTT. This codes for CASSLTSLLTGELFF.